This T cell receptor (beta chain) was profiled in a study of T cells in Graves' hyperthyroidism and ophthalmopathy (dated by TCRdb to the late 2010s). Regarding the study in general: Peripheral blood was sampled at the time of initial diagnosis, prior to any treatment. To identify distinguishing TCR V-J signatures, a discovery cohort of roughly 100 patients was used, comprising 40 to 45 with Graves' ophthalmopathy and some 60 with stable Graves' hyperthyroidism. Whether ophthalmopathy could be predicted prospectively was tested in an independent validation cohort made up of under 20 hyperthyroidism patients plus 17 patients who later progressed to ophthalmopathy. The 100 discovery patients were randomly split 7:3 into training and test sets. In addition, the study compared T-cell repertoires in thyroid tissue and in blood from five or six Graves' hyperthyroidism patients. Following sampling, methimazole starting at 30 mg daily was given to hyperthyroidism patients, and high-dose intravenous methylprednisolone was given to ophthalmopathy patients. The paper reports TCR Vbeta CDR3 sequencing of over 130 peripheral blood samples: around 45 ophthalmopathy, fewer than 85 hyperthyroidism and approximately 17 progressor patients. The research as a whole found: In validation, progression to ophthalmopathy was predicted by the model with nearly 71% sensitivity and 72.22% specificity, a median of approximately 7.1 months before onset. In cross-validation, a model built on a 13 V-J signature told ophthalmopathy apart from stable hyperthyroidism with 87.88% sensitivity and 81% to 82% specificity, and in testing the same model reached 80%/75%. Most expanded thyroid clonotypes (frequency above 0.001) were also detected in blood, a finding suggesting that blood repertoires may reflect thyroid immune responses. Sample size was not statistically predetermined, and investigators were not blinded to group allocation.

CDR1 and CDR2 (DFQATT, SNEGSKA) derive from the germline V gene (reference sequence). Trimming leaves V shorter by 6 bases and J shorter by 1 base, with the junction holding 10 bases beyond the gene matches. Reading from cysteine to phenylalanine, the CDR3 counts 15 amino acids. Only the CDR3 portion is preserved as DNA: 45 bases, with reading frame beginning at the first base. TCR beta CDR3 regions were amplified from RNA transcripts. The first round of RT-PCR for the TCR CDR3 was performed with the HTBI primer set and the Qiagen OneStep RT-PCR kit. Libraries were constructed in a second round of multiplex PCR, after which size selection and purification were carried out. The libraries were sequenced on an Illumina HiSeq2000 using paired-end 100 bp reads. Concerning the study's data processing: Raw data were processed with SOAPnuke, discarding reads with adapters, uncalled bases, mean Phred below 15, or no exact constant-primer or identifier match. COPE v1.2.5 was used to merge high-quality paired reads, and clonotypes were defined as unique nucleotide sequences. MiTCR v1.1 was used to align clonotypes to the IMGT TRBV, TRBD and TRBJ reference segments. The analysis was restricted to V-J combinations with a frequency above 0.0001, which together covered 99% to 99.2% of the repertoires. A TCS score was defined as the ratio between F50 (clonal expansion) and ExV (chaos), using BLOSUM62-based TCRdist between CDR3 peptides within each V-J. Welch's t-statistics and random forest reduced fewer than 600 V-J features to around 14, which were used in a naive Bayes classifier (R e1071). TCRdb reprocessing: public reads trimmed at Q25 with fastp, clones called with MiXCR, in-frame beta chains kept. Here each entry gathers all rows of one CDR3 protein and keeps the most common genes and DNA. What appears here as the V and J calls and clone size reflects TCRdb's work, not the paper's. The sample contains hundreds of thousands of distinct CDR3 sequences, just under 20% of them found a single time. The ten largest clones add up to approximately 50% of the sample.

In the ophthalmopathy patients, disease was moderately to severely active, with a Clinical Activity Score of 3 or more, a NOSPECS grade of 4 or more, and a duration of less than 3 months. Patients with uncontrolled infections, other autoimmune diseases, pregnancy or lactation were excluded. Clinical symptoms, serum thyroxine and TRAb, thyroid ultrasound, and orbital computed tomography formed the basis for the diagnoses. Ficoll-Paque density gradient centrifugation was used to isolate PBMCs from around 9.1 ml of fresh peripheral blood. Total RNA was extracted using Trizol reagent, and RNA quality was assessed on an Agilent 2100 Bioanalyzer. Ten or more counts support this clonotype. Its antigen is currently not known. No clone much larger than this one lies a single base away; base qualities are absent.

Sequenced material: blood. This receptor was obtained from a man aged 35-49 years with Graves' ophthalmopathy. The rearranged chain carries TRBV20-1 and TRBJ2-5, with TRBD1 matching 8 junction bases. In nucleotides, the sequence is TGCAGTGCCACCACAGGGGGAGTATCCCAAGAGACCCAGTACTTC. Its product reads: CSATTGGVSQETQYF.